This T cell receptor beta chain was obtained from a study of T cell responses to AZD1222 COVID-19 vaccine. Notes on this clone: Its target is unknown.

TCRdb's table, derived via immunoSEQ multiplex PCR, lists solely in-frame clones and lacks some. The repertoire holds some 150,000 clones, with roughly 89% as singletons. The length of the CDR3 is 18 residues. Trimming removed 3 bases from V and 6 bases from J; junction bases left unmatched: 15. CDR1 is LNHDA and CDR2 is SQIVND in the germline V gene (reference sequence). Overall study results and limits: The study found Spike-specific TCR breadth and depth rose after two AZD1222 doses.

The specimen was peripheral blood, collected on day 0 of AZD1222 vaccination. This sequence was found in an adult in good health. The rearrangement links TRBV19 to TRBJ2-4, with 9 nucleotides matching TRBD2. The CDR3 loop is CASSMGHAGTSFPNIQYF. CDR3 bases: TGTGCCAGTAGTATGGGACACGCCGGGACTAGCTTTCCAAACATTCAGTACTTC.